These 21 T cell receptor beta chains were sequenced from one sample in a study of blood T cells in healthy people across ages. Primers used in a second PCR of about 6 to 11 cycles were a sample-barcoded 5' primer and a J-beta primer mix. Each CDR3 protein gets one entry after TCRdb re-called the 5' RACE reads with MiXCR. Of roughly 410,000 distinct CDR3 sequences in the sample, approximately 52% were seen once. Sequencing was performed on blood. These receptors all stem from a man between 60 and 75 years old in good health.

This clonotype has only a few counts. This chain connects TRBV28 to TRBJ2-7; D is unresolved. The CDR3 has 15 amino acids. Trimming cost V 2 bases and J 3 bases, with 14 bases left between them. Germline V gene lookup returns CDR1 MDHEN and CDR2 SYDVKM. The CDR3 here is CASSLGRQISYEQYF. The CDR3 nucleotides read TGTGCCAGCAGTTTAGGTCGGCAGATCAGCTACGAGCAGTACTTC.

This clonotype occurred many times. The chain couples TRBV6-2 or TRBV6-3 to TRBJ2-7; TRBD2 matches 9 bases. Germline V CDR1 and CDR2: MNHEY, SVGEGT. The junction had 12 bases not matched to a gene; V was cut back by 6 bases and J by 6 bases. CDR3 length equals 15 residues. The CDR3: CASSSGGRGLSEQYF. Written as DNA, the CDR3 is TGTGCCAGCAGCTCCGGCGGGAGGGGACTCTCCGAGCAGTACTTC.

In its sample, this clonotype was seen a few times. The J gene is TRBJ2-1, the V gene TRBV10-3; unclear D gene. Trimming removed 6 bases at V and 5 bases at J, with 8 bases between. The CDR3 spans 12 residues. CDR1 is ENHRY and CDR2 is SYGVKD in the germline V gene. The CDR3 region is CAIREKNNEQFF. For the CDR3, the DNA is TGTGCCATCAGGGAGAAAAACAATGAGCAGTTCTTC.

The V call is TRBV2, the J call TRBJ2-5, with TRBD2 matching over 7 bases. V was pared by 4 bases and J by 9 bases, with 8 bases of the junction left unmatched. Germline lookup yields CDR1 SNHLY and CDR2 FYNNEI. The CDR3 spans 13 residues. The CDR3 is CASSATGGGAQYF. DNA for the CDR3: TGTGCCAGCAGTGCGACGGGAGGTGGGGCCCAGTACTTC.

The chain recombines TRBV20-1 with TRBJ2-7; the match to TRBD1 covers 9 bases. Germline V CDR1 and CDR2: DFQATT, SNEGSKA (reference sequence). V lost 1 base and J lost 1; bases outside the gene matches: 2. The CDR3 consists of 14 residues. DNA of the CDR3: TGCAGTGCTAGAGGACAGGGGGAGTCCTACGAGCAGTACTTC. Amino acids: CSARGQGESYEQYF.

This clonotype was picked up a small number of times. V usage is TRBV12-3 or TRBV12-4 and J usage is TRBJ2-3; 8 positions agree with TRBD2. V lost 3 bases to trimming and J lost 2 bases; unmatched junction nucleotides: 4. The CDR3 has 15 residues. The CDR3 protein is CASSLALADTDTQYF. CDR3 bases: TGTGCCAGCAGTTTGGCACTAGCGGACACAGATACGCAGTATTTT.

This sequence joins TRBV3-1 and TRBJ1-1, with a weak D call TRBD1 (5 bases). The CDR3 runs to 15 residues. V lost 3 bases and J 0 bases, leaving 11 bases between the germline ends. Germline CDR1 reads LGHDT; CDR2 reads YNNKEL (reference sequence). The CDR3 DNA follows: TGTGCCAGCAGCCAGGGGGAGTACCTGAACACTGAAGCTTTCTTT. Translation: CASSQGEYLNTEAFF.

The gene calls are TRBV7-3 and TRBJ2-1; D ambiguous. This CDR3 is 15 amino acids long. Trimming left V 5 bases short and J 6 bases short, with 17 bases between. Per germline, CDR1 SGHTA and CDR2 FQGTGA. The CDR3 DNA reads as TGTGCCAGCAGCCCCGGCATCGACCGACCCAATGAGCAGTTCTTC. It is translated as CASSPGIDRPNEQFF. The entire variable domain, with the rest obtained from reference TRBV7-3 and TRBJ2-1, is as follows: GAGVSQTPSNKVTEKGKYVELRCDPISGHTALYWYRQSLGQGPEFLIYFQGTGAADDSGLPNDRFFAVRPEGSVSTLKIQRTERGDSAVYLCASSPGIDRPNEQFFGPGTRLTVL.

The DNA for the CDR3 is TGTGCCAGCAGCTACCGGGTGGGGACAGGGGTCACTGAAGCTTTCTTT. Translating it yields CASSYRVGTGVTEAFF. This chain uses TRBV7-2 with TRBJ1-1; the match to TRBD1 covers 10 bases. Looked up from germline, CDR1 is SGHTA and CDR2 is FQGNSA. With V trimmed by 4 bases and J by 4 bases, 9 bases remained unmatched. The CDR3 covers 16 residues.

The chain uses TRBV27 and TRBJ1-2, with D possibly being TRBD1 (5 bases). The V and J ends lost 2 bases and 8 bases respectively, with 12 bases between them. Germline CDR1 is MNHEY and CDR2 is SMNVEV (reference sequence). CDR3 length: 13 amino acids. Here the CDR3 DNA reads TGTGCCAGCAGTTTACAGGGCCTGGTGGGCTACACCTTC. Amino acid sequence: CASSLQGLVGYTF.

The chain employs TRBV24-1 and TRBJ2-3, with unresolved D. This CDR3 is 13 amino acids long. CDR1 and CDR2 from the germline V gene are KGHDR and SFDVKD. V lost 4 bases, J lost 4 bases, and 8 bases lay in between. CDR3 sequence (DNA): TGTGCCACCAGTGACTCGAACGCAGATACGCAGTATTTT. This encodes CATSDSNADTQYF.

The chain employs TRBV4-3 and TRBJ2-2; no clear D. The length of the CDR3 is 14 residues. CDR1 and CDR2 (germline): LGHNA, YSLEER. V lost 0 bases and J lost 7, with 9 bases in between. Here the CDR3 reads CASSQDQKVGELFF. The CDR3, as DNA: TGCGCCAGCAGCCAAGATCAGAAAGTCGGGGAGCTGTTTTTT.

This clonotype was counted between two and nine times. This sequence joins TRBV5-1 and TRBJ2-5; no reliable D call. Germline assignment: CDR1 SGHRS and CDR2 YFSETQ. The V end lost 2 bases, the J end lost 6 bases, and 14 bases lay between the germline ends. This CDR3 has 14 amino acids. The chain's CDR3 is CASSFGPPTKTQYF. The CDR3 DNA sequence: TGCGCCAGCAGCTTCGGACCCCCGACCAAGACCCAGTACTTC. Filled out from reference TRBV5-1 and TRBJ2-5, the complete variable domain reads KAGVTQTPRYLIKTRGQQVTLSCSPISGHRSVSWYQQTPGQGLQFLFEYFSETQRNKGNFPGRFSGRQFSNSRSEMNVSTLELGDSALYLCASSFGPPTKTQYFGPGTRLLVL.

The J gene is TRBJ2-1, the V gene TRBV5-1; D is undetermined. The CDR3 sequence is 14 residues long. Trimming shortened V by 0 bases and J by 6 bases, and 10 bases separated the two germline ends. Germline V gene lookup returns CDR1 SGHRS and CDR2 YFSETQ. The CDR3: CASSLGIQANEQFF. CDR3 DNA: TGCGCCAGCAGCTTGGGGATCCAGGCCAATGAGCAGTTCTTC.

In nucleotides, the CDR3 is TGCGCCAGCACTAGTACAGAGAACAATGAGCAGTTCTTC. Translated, it gives CASTSTENNEQFF. The gene calls are TRBV4-3 and TRBJ2-1; no definite D call. The CDR3 has 13 amino acids. Trimming took 7 bases from V and 5 from J, leaving 12 bases between them. Per the germline V gene, CDR1 is LGHNA and CDR2 is YSLEER.

This clonotype appeared a few times. J is TRBJ2-7 and V is TRBV7-2; perhaps TRBD2 as D (6 bases). The V gene lost 1 base and the J gene lost 9 bases, with 16 bases spanning the gap. The germline gives CDR1 SGHTA, CDR2 FQGNSA. This CDR3 is 14 amino acids long. The CDR3 DNA reads as TGTGCCAGCAGCTTAGGGGGGGTTAGCGGATGGCAGTACTTC. This sequence encodes CASSLGGVSGWQYF.

The chain uses TRBV29-1 and TRBJ1-4; unclear D gene. Germline V gene data show CDR1 as SQVTM and CDR2 as ANQGSEA. V dropped 5 bases and J dropped 0 bases, with 4 bases sitting between them. CDR3 length: 12 amino acids. CDR3 DNA sequence: TGCAGCGTTCGTGCAACTAATGAAAAACTGTTTTTT. Translated: CSVRATNEKLFF. Drawing the rest from reference TRBV29-1 and TRBJ1-4, the complete variable domain is SAVISQKPSRDICQRGTSLTIQCQVDSQVTMMFWYRQQPGQSLTLIATANQGSEATYESGFVIDKFPISRPNLTFSTLTVSNMSPEDSSIYLCSVRATNEKLFFGSGTQLSVL.

Only a few counts were recorded for this clonotype. This chain joins TRBV15 and TRBJ2-1; 8 bases map to TRBD2. The V gene's germline CDR1 is LNHNV and CDR2 YYDKDF (reference sequence). V lost 1 base, J lost 7 bases, and 6 bases stayed unmatched. This CDR3 is built from 15 residues. Here the CDR3 reads CATSRAGTRGNEQFF. The CDR3 bases are TGTGCCACCAGCAGAGCCGGGACTAGGGGTAATGAGCAGTTCTTC.

This clonotype was seen a handful of times. The chain has TRBV7-2 and TRBJ1-2, with 10 bases that match TRBD1. The V gene's germline CDR1 is SGHTA and CDR2 FQGNSA. The CDR3 is 15 amino acids. V shed 1 base and J 7 bases; nucleotides not matched to a gene: 6. This CDR3 reads CASSLEQDRGCGYTF. The CDR3 DNA reads as TGTGCCAGCAGCTTAGAGCAGGACAGGGGGTGTGGCTACACCTTC.

V is TRBV10-2 and J is TRBJ2-3; TRBD1 is a possible D gene (6 bases). V was cut by 2 bases and J by 3 bases, with 15 bases left in between. This CDR3 is built from 16 residues. Per the germline V gene, CDR1 is WSHSY and CDR2 is SAAADI. Here the CDR3 DNA reads TGCGCCAGCAGTGAGCAGGGGCTGAGGTATACAGATACGCAGTATTTT. This encodes CASSEQGLRYTDTQYF.

The chain combines TRBV5-1 with TRBJ2-3; possible D gene TRBD2, 6 bases. The CDR3 spans 16 residues. Trimming removed 4 bases at V and 4 bases at J, with 19 bases between. Germline V lookup: CDR1 SGHRS, CDR2 YFSETQ. CDR3 residues: CASSGGLTLTSDTQYF. CDR3 nucleotides: TGCGCCAGCAGCGGGGGACTTACCCTCACTTCAGATACGCAGTATTTT.